Listed here are 10 T cell receptor beta chains from one sample, sequenced in a study of tumor-infiltrating lymphocytes in primary liver carcinoma. Joint extraction of RNA and DNA used roughly 19-31 mg of bulk tissue that was unsorted. Total RNA amounting to around 530 ng was the source from which TCR beta cDNA was made with a constant-region primer. It was through three nested multiplex PCR rounds of slightly modified ARM-PCR that TCR beta libraries arose. In the first two PCR rounds, TRBV1-TRBV30 forward primers were paired with a C-beta reverse primer, and each round lasted roughly 10 cycles. TCRdb re-derived calls from the multiplex PCR reads in MiXCR, one entry per CDR3 protein. The data hold 40,000 to 55,000 distinct CDR3 sequences, with 60% to 85% observed a single time. Sequencing used liver tumor tissue from sampling region 5. The sample's subset: tumor region T5, tumor centre. All receptors derive from a man between 35 and 55 years old with primary liver carcinoma and hepatitis B virus infection.

On this clonotype: A much larger clone lies a single base off, so this may be a read error. CDR3 sequence (DNA): TGTACCAGCGGGGACAGGGCTACGGATACGCAGTATTTT. This encodes CTSGDRATDTQYF. This sequence joins TRBV28 and TRBJ2-3, with 9 bases matching TRBD1. The CDR3 runs 13 residues. Germline CDR1 and CDR2: MDHEN and SYDVKM.

The rearrangement links TRBV20-1 to TRBJ2-3; 11 bases agree with TRBD2. This CDR3 contains 16 residues. Trimming took 4 bases from V and 2 from J; bases not matched to a gene: 8. Germline V gives CDR1 DFQATT, CDR2 SNEGSKA (reference sequence). CDR3 in DNA: TGCAGTGCTACCCTTCCGGGACTAGCGGACACAGATACGCAGTATTTT. The encoded protein is CSATLPGLADTDTQYF.

About this clonotype: The conserved closing phenylalanine or tryptophan is absent in this CDR3, likely reflecting a read error. The V gene is TRBV5-4, the J gene TRBJ1-1, with D tentatively TRBD1 (5 bases). V was shortened by 2 bases and J by 1 base, with 15 bases between the two germline ends. Per germline, CDR1 SGHNT and CDR2 YYREEE (reference sequence). The CDR3 length is 16 residues. CDR3 sequence reads: CASSFGCGTGNTEAFL. CDR3 in DNA: TGTGCCAGCAGCTTTGGTTGCGGAACAGGGAACACTGAAGCTTTCCTT.

On this clonotype itself: This may be a read error, as it is one base from a much larger clone. This rearrangement joins TRBV7-9 to TRBJ2-1; perhaps TRBD1 as D (6 bases). This CDR3 has 16 residues. From germline, CDR1 is SEHNR and CDR2 FQNEAQ (reference sequence). The DNA for the CDR3 is TGTGCCAGCAGCTTAGGGGGGCCGAGCTCCTACAGTGAGCAGTTCTTC. Protein: CASSLGGPSSYSEQFF.

Notes on this clonotype: A junction boundary mismatches the germline segment, possibly from a read error. The chain has TRBV28 and TRBJ2-7, with 9 bases aligning to TRBD1. The CDR3 sequence is 15 residues long. Germline assignment: CDR1 MDHEN and CDR2 SYDVKM. For the CDR3, the DNA is TGTGCCAGCAGTCCCTCGAGGGACAGGGCCTACGAGCGGTACTTC. Protein sequence: CASSPSRDRAYERYF.

In regard to this clonotype: The junction does not match germline at one end; this may be a read error. This rearrangement joins TRBV6-1 to TRBJ2-3; 8 nucleotides align to TRBD2. Germline V gives CDR1 MNHNS, CDR2 SASEGT. This CDR3 spans 18 amino acids. The CDR3 protein is CASSEPASGPYSTVTQYF. CDR3 DNA: TGTGCAAGCAGTGAACCAGCTAGCGGGCCGTATAGCACAGTAACGCAGTATTTT.

This sequence joins TRBV6-1 and TRBJ2-7; no clear D. The germline V gene encodes CDR1 MNHNS and CDR2 SASEGT. The CDR3 spans 12 residues. The CDR3 sequence is CGSEWVFYEQYF. The CDR3 DNA is TGTGGCAGTGAATGGGTTTTCTACGAGCAGTACTTC.

In regard to this clonotype: This is likely a read error, given that the CDR3 carries no conserved phenylalanine or tryptophan at its end. The chain employs TRBV12-3 or TRBV12-4 and TRBJ1-5, with no clear D. The CDR3 covers 11 residues. V was trimmed by 5 bases and J by 5 bases, leaving 4 bases between them. CDR3 DNA: TGTGCCAGCAGTCTAGATCAGCCCCAGCATCTT. It is translated as CASSLDQPQHL.

Remarks on this clonotype: An end of the junction differs from the germline gene, which may be a read error. The gene calls are TRBV10-3 and TRBJ2-1; 13 nucleotides align to TRBD2. In germline, CDR1 is ENHRY, CDR2 SYGVKD. The length of the CDR3 is 16 residues. The CDR3 reads CAISALLAGGYDEQFF. CDR3 bases: TGTGCTATCAGTGCCTTACTAGCGGGAGGGTACGATGAGCAGTTCTTC.

This rearrangement joins TRBV29-1 to TRBJ1-2; D is perhaps TRBD1 (6 bases). The CDR3 length is 11 residues. Germline CDR1 SQVTM, CDR2 ANQGSEA. CDR3 loop: CIVRDTYGYTF. DNA of the CDR3: TGCATCGTCAGGGACACTTATGGCTACACCTTC.